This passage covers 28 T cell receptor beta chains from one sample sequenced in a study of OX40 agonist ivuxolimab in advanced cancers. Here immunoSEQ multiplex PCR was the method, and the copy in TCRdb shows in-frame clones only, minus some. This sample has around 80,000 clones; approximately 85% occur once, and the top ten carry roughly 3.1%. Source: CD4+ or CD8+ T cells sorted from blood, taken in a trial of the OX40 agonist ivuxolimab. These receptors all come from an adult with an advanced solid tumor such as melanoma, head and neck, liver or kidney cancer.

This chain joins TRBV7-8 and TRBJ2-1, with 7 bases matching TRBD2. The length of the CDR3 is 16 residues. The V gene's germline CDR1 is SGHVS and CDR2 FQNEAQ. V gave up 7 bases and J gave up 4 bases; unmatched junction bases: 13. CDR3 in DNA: TGTGCCAGCACCAACGACTACGGGGGGTATTACAATGAGCAGTTCTTC. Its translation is CASTNDYGGYYNEQFF.

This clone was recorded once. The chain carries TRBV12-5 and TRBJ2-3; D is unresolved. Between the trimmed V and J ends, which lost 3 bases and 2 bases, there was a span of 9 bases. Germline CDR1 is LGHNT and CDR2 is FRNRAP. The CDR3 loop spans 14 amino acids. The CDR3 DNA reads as TGTGCTAGTGGTTTAATCCCCAACACAGATACGCAGTATTTT. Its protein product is CASGLIPNTDTQYF.

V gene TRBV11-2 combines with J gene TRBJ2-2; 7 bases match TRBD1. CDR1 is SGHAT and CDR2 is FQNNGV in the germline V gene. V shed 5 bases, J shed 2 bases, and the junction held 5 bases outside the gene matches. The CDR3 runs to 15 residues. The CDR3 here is CASSPRQGNTGELFF. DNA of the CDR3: TGTGCCAGCAGCCCGAGACAGGGTAACACCGGGGAGCTGTTTTTT.

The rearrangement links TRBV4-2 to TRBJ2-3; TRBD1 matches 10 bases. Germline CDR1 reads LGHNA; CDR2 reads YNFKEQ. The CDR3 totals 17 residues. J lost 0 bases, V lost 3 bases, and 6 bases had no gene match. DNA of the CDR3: TGTGCCAGCAGCCAGGGCTCGGGACAGGGGAGCACAGATACGCAGTATTTT. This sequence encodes CASSQGSGQGSTDTQYF.

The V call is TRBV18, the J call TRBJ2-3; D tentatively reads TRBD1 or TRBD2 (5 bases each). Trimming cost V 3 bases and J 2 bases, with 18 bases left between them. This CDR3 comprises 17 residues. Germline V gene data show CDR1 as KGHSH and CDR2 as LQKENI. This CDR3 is CASSPPVAGSYTDTQYF. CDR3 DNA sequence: TGTGCCAGCTCACCCCCGGTGGCAGGGAGTTACACAGATACGCAGTATTTT.

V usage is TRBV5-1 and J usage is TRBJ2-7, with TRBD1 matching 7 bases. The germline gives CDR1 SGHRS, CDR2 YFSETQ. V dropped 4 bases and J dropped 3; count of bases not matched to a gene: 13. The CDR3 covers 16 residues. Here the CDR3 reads CASSPGSTGANYEQYF. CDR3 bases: TGCGCCAGCAGCCCAGGAAGCACAGGGGCCAACTACGAGCAGTACTTC.

The CDR3 protein is CASSSRRALNGRNQPQHF. CDR3 nucleotide sequence: TGTGCCAGCAGCTCCCGCAGGGCCTTAAACGGGCGCAATCAGCCCCAGCATTTT. The chain joins TRBV5-6 to TRBJ1-5; D might be TRBD1 (5 bases). Per germline, CDR1 SGHDT and CDR2 YYEEEE. There are 18 residues in the CDR3. V was clipped by 3 bases and J by 2 bases, with 21 bases between them. Supplemented by reference TRBV5-6 and TRBJ1-5, the full variable domain reads DAGVTQSPTHLIKTRGQQVTLRCSPKSGHDTVSWYQQALGQGPQFIFQYYEEEERQRGNFPDRFSGHQFPNYSSELNVNALLLGDSALYLCASSSRRALNGRNQPQHFGDGTRLSIL.

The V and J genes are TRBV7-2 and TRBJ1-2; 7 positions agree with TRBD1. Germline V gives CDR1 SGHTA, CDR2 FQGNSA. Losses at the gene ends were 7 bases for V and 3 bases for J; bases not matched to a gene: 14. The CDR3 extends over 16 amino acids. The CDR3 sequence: CASTRIRQGRDYGYTF. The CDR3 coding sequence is TGTGCCAGCACCCGGATAAGACAGGGTAGGGACTATGGCTACACCTTC. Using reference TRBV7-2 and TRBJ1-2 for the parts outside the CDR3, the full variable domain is GAGVSQSPSNKVTEKGKDVELRCDPISGHTALYWYRQSLGQGLEFLIYFQGNSAPDKSGLPSDRFSAERTGGSVSTLTIQRTQQEDSAVYLCASTRIRQGRDYGYTFGSGTRLTVV.

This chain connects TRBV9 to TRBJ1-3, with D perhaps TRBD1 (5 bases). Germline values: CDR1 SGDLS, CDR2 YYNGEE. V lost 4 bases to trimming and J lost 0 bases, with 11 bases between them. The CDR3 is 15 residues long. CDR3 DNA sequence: TGTGCCAGCAGCTCAGGGTACGCCTCTGGAAACACCATATATTTT. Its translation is CASSSGYASGNTIYF.

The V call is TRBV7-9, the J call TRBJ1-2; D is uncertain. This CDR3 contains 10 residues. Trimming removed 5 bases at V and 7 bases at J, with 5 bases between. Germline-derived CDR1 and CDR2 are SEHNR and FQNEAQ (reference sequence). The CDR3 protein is CASSGSGYTF. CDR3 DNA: TGTGCCAGCAGCGGGAGTGGCTACACCTTC.

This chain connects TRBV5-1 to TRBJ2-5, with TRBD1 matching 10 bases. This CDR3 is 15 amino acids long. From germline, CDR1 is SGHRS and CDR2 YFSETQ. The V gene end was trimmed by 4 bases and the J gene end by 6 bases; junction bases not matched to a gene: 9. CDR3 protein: CASSPVGTGVQTQYF. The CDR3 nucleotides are TGCGCCAGCAGCCCCGTTGGGACAGGGGTACAGACCCAGTACTTC.

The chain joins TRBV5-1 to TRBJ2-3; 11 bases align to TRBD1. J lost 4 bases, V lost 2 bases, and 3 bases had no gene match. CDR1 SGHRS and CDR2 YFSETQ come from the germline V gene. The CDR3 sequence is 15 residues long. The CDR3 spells CASSFEGQGADTQYF. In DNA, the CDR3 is TGCGCCAGCAGCTTCGAGGGACAGGGGGCAGATACGCAGTATTTT.

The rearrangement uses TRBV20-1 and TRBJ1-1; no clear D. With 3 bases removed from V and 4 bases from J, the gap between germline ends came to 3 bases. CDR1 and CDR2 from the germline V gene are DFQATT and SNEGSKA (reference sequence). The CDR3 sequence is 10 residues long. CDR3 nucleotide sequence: TGCAGTGCTAGGGGCACTGAAGCTTTCTTT. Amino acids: CSARGTEAFF.

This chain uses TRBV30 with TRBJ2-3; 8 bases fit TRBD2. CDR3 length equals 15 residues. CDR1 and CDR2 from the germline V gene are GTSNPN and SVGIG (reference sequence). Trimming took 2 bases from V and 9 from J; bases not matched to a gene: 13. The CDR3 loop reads CAWSPGAGGPQTQYF. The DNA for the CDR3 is TGTGCCTGGAGTCCGGGGGCGGGGGGCCCCCAAACGCAGTATTTT.

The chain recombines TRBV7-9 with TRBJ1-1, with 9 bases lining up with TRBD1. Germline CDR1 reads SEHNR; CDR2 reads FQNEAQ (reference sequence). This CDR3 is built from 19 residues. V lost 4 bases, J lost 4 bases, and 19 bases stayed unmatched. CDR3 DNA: TGTGCCAGCAGCTACCCGGGACAGGGAATTTGGGGTGAGGCCACTGAAGCTTTCTTT. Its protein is CASSYPGQGIWGEATEAFF. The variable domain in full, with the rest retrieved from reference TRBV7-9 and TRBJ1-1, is DTGVSQNPRHKITKRGQNVTFRCDPISEHNRLYWYRQTLGQGPEFLTYFQNEAQLEKSRLLSDRFSAERPKGSFSTLEIQRTEQGDSAMYLCASSYPGQGIWGEATEAFFGQGTRLTVV.

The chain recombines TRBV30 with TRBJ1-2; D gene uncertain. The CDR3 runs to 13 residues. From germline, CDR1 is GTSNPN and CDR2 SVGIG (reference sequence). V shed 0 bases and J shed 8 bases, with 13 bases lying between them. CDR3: CAWSVRPERGYTF. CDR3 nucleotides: TGTGCCTGGAGTGTACGGCCAGAGAGAGGCTACACCTTC.

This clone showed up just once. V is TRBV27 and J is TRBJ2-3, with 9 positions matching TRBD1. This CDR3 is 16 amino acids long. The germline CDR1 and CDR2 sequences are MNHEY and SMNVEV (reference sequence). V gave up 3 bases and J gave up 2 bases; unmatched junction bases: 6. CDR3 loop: CASSFRGQGNTDTQYF. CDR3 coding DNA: TGTGCCAGCAGTTTCCGCGGACAGGGGAACACAGATACGCAGTATTTT.

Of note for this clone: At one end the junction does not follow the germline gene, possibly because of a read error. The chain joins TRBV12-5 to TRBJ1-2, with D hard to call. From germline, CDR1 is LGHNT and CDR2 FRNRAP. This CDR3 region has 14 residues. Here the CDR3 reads CASVLGRADRGYTF. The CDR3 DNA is TGTGCTAGTGTTTTGGGGAGGGCAGATCGAGGCTACACCTTC.

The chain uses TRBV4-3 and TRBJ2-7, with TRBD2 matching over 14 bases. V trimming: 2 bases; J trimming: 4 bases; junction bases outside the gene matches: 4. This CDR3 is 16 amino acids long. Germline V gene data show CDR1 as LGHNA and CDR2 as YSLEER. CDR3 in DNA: TGCGCCAGCAGCCAACTTGGGACTAGCGGGAGATACGAGCAGTACTTC. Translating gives CASSQLGTSGRYEQYF.

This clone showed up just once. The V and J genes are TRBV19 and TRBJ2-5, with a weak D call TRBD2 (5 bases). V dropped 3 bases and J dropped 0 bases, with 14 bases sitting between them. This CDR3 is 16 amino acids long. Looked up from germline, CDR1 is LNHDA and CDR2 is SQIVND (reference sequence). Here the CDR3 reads CASSILASQYQETQYF. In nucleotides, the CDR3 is TGTGCCAGTAGTATTTTGGCTAGCCAGTACCAAGAGACCCAGTACTTC.

The CDR3 nucleotides read TGTGCCAGCAGCCCCTTTCCCAGGACTAGCGGGGGCTGGACCTACGAGCAGTACTTC. This gives the protein CASSPFPRTSGGWTYEQYF. The chain is built from TRBV7-9 and TRBJ2-7; 13 nucleotides align to TRBD2. Trimming at V came to 5 bases and at J to 2 bases, leaving 15 bases not matched to a gene. Germline CDR1 reads SEHNR; CDR2 reads FQNEAQ (reference sequence). The CDR3 is 19 amino acids.

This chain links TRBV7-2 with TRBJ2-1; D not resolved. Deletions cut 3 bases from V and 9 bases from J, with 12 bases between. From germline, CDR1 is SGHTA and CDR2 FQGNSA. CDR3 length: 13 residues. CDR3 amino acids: CASSFSQASEQFF. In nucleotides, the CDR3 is TGTGCCAGCAGCTTTTCTCAGGCAAGTGAGCAGTTCTTC.

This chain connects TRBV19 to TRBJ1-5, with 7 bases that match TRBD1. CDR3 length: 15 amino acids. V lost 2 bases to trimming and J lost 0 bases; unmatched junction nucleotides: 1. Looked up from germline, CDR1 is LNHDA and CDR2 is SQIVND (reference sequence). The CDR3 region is CASSITGDSNQPQHF. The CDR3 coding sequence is TGTGCCAGTAGTATAACAGGGGATAGCAATCAGCCCCAGCATTTT.

CDR3 region: CATFPTRRPRAYEQYF. The CDR3 coding sequence is TGCGCCACCTTCCCAACGCGGAGGCCGCGGGCCTACGAGCAGTACTTC. V usage is TRBV10-1 and J usage is TRBJ2-7; D is perhaps TRBD2 (5 bases). Deletions cut 10 bases from V and 2 bases from J, with 24 bases between. The CDR3 is 16 residues long. CDR1 and CDR2 (germline): WNHNN, SYGVQD (reference sequence).

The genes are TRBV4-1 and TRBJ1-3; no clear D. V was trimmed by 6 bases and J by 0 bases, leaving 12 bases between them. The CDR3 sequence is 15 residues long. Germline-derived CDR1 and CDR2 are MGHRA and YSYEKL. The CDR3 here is CASRISTISGNTIYF. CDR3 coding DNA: TGCGCCAGCAGGATCAGTACTATCTCTGGAAACACCATATATTTT.

CDR3 sequence reads: CASSVSLWGDTQYF. The CDR3 DNA sequence: TGTGCCAGCAGCGTAAGTTTGTGGGGGGATACGCAGTATTTT. J is TRBJ2-3 and V is TRBV9; D may correspond to TRBD1 or TRBD2 (5 bases each). Per the germline V gene, CDR1 is SGDLS and CDR2 is YYNGEE. V was shortened by 1 base and J by 6 bases, with 12 bases between the two germline ends. The CDR3 extends over 14 amino acids. Drawing the rest from reference TRBV9 and TRBJ2-3, the complete variable domain is DSGVTQTPKHLITATGQRVTLRCSPRSGDLSVYWYQQSLDQGLQFLIQYYNGEERAKGNILERFSAQQFPDLHSELNLSSLELGDSALYFCASSVSLWGDTQYFGPGTRLTVL.

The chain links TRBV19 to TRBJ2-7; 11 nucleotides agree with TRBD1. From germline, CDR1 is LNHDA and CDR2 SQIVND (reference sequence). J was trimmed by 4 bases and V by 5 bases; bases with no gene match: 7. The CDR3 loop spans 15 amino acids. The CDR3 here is CASSLSGTGGYEQYF. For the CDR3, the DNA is TGTGCCAGTAGTTTATCCGGGACAGGGGGTTACGAGCAGTACTTC.

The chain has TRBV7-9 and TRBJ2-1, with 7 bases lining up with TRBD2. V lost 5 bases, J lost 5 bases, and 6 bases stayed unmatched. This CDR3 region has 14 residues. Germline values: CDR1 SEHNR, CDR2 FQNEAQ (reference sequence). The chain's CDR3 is CASSRTGTNNEQFF. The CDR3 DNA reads TGTGCCAGCAGCAGAACCGGGACTAACAATGAGCAGTTCTTC.